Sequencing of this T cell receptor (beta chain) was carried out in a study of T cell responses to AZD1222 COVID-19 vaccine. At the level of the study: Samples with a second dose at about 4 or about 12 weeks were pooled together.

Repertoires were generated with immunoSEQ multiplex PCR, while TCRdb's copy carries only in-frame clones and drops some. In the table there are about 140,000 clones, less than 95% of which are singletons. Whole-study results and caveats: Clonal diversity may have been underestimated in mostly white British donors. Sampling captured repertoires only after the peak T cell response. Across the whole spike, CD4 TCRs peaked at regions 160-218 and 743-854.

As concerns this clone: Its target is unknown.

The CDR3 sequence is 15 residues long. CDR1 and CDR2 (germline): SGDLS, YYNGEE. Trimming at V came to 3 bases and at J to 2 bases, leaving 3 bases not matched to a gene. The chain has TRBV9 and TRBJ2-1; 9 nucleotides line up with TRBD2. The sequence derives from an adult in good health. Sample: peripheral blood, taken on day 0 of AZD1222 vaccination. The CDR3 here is CASSAIAGAYNEQFF. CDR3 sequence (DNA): TGTGCCAGCAGCGCTATAGCGGGGGCCTACAATGAGCAGTTCTTC.